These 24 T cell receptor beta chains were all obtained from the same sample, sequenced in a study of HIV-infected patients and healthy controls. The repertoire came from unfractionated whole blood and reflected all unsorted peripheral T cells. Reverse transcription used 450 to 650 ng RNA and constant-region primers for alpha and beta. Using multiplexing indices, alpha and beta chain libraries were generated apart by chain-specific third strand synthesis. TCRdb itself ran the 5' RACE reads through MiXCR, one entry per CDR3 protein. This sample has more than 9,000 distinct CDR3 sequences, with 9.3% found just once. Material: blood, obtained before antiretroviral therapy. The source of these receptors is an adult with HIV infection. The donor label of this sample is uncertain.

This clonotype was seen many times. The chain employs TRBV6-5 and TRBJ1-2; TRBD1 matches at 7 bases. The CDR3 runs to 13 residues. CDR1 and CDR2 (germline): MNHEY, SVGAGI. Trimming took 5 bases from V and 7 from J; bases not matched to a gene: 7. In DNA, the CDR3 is TGTGCCAGCAGTAACGGACAGGAGGCTGGCTACACCTTC. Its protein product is CASSNGQEAGYTF.

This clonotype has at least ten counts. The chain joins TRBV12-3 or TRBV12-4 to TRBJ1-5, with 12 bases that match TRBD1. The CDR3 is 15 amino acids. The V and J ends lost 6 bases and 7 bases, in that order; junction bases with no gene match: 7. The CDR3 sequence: CASSPGQGAIQPQHF. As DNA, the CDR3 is TGTGCCAGCAGCCCGGGACAGGGGGCCATCCAGCCCCAGCATTTT.

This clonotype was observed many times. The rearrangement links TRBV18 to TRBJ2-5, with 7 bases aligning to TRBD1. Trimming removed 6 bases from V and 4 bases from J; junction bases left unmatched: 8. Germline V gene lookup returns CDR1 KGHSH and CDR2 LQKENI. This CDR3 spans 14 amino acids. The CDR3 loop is CASSSQDRAETQYF. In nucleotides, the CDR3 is TGTGCCAGCTCTTCTCAAGACAGGGCAGAGACCCAGTACTTC. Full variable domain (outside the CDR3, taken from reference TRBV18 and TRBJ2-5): NAGVMQNPRHLVRRRGQEARLRCSPMKGHSHVYWYRQLPEEGLKFMVYLQKENIIDESGMPKERFSAEFPKEGPSILRIQQVVRGDSAAYFCASSSQDRAETQYFGPGTRLLVL.

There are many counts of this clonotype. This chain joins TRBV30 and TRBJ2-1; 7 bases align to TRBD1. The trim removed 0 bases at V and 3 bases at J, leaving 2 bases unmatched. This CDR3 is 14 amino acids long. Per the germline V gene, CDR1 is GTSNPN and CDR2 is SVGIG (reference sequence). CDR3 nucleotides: TGTGCCTGGAGTGTAGGGACAGTCTACAATGAGCAGTTCTTC. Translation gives CAWSVGTVYNEQFF.

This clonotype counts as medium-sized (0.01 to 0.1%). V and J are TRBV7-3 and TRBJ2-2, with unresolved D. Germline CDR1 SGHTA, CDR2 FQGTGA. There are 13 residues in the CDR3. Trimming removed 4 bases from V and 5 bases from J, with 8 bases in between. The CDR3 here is CASSSHLTGELFF. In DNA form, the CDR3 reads TGTGCCAGCAGCTCTCATTTAACCGGGGAGCTGTTTTTT.

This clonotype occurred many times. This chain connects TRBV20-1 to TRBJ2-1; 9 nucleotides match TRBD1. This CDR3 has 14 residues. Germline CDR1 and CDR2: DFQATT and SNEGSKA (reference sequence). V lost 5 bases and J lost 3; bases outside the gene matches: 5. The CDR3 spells CSAGGGQGYNEQFF. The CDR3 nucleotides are TGCAGTGCTGGAGGGGGACAGGGCTACAATGAGCAGTTCTTC.

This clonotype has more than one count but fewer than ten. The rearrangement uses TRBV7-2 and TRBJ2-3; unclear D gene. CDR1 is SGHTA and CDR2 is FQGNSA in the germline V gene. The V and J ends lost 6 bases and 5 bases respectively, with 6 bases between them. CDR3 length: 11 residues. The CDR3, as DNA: TGTGCCAGCAGATGGGGAGATACGCAGTATTTT. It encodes CASRWGDTQYF. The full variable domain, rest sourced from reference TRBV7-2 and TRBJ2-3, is GAGVSQSPSNKVTEKGKDVELRCDPISGHTALYWYRQSLGQGLEFLIYFQGNSAPDKSGLPSDRFSAERTGGSVSTLTIQRTQQEDSAVYLCASRWGDTQYFGPGTRLTVL.

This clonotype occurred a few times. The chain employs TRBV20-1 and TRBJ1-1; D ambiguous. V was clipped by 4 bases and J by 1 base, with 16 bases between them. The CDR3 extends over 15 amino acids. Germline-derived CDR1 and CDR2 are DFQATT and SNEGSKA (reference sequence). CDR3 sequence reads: CSAMVNREGNTEAFF. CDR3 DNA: TGCAGTGCTATGGTGAATAGGGAGGGGAACACTGAAGCTTTCTTT.

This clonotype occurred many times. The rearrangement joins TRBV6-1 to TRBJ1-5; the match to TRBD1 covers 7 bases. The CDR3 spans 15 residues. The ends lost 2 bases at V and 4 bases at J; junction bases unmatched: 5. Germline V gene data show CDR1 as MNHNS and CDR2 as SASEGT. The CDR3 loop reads CASSEMKGANQPQHF. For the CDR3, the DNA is TGTGCCAGCAGTGAAATGAAGGGGGCGAATCAGCCCCAGCATTTT.

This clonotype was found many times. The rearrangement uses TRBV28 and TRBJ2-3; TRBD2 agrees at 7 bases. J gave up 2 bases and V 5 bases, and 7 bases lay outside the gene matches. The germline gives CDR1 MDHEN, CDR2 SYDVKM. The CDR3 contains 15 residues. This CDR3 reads CASSPPSGLTDTQYF. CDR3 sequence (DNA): TGTGCCAGCAGTCCTCCTAGCGGCCTCACAGATACGCAGTATTTT. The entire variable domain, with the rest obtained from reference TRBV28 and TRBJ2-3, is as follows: DVKVTQSSRYLVKRTGEKVFLECVQDMDHENMFWYRQDPGLGLRLIYFSYDVKMKEKGDIPEGYSVSREKKERFSLILESASTNQTSMYLCASSPPSGLTDTQYFGPGTRLTVL.

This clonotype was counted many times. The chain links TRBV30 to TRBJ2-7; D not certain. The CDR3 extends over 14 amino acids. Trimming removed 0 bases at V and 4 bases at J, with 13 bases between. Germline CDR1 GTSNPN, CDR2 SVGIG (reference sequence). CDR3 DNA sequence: TGTGCCTGGAGTGTAAGTTTTCGCAGTTACGAGCAGTACTTC. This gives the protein CAWSVSFRSYEQYF. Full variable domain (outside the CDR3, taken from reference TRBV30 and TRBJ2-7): SQTIHQWPATLVQPVGSPLSLECTVEGTSNPNLYWYRQAAGRGLQLLFYSVGIGQISSEVPQNLSASRPQDRQFILSSKKLLLSDSGFYLCAWSVSFRSYEQYFGPGTRLTVT.

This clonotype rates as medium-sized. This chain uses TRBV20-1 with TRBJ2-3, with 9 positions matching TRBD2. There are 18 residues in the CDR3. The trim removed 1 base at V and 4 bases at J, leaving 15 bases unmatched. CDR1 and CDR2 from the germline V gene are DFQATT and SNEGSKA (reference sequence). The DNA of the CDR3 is TGCAGTGCTAGAGTCTATACCCTAGCGGGGACCGGGGCAGATACGCAGTATTTT. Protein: CSARVYTLAGTGADTQYF.

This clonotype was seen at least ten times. The CDR3 sequence is CASSARGGTDTQYF. DNA of the CDR3: TGTGCCAGCAGTGCGCGGGGGGGCACAGATACGCAGTATTTT. The chain is built from TRBV25-1 and TRBJ2-3; 8 bases align to TRBD2. Germline V gives CDR1 MGHDK, CDR2 SYGVNS. CDR3 length equals 14 residues. The J segment lost 1 base and the V segment lost 4 bases, leaving 1 base of the junction unmatched. The full variable domain, with the rest looked up from reference TRBV25-1 and TRBJ2-3, is EADIYQTPRYLVIGTGKKITLECSQTMGHDKMYWYQQDPGMELHLIHYSYGVNSTEKGDLSSESTVSRIRTEHFPLTLESARPSHTSQYLCASSARGGTDTQYFGPGTRLTVL.

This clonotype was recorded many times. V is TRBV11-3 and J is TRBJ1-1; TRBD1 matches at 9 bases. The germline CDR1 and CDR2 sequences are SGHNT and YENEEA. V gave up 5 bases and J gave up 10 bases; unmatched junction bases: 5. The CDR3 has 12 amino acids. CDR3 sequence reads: CASSLQDRGAFF. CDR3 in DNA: TGTGCCAGCAGCCTGCAGGACAGGGGAGCTTTCTTT.

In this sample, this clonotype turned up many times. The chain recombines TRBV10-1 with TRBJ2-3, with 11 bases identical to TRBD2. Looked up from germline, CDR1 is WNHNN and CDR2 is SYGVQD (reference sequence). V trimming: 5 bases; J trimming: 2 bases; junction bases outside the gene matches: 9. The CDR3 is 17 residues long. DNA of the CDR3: TGCGCCAGCAGTACGGAGACTAGCGGGATGGACACAGATACGCAGTATTTT. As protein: CASSTETSGMDTDTQYF.

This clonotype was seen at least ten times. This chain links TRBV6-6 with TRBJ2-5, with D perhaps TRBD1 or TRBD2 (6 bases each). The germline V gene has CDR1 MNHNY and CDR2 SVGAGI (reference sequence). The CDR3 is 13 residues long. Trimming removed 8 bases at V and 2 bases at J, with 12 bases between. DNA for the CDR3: TGTGCCAGCTCTGGGGGGCCTCAAGAGACCCAGTACTTC. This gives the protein CASSGGPQETQYF.

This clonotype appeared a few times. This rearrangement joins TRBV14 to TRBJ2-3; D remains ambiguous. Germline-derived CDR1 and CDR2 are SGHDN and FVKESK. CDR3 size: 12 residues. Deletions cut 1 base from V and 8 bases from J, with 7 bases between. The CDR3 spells CASSQVDSTQYF. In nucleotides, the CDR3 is TGTGCCAGCAGCCAAGTTGATAGTACGCAGTATTTT.

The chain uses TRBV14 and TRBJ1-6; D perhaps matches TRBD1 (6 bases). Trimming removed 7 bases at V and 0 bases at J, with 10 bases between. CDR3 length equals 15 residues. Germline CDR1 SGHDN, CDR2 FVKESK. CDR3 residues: CASKLGGSYNSPLHF. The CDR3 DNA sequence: TGTGCCAGCAAATTAGGGGGCTCCTATAATTCACCCCTCCACTTT.

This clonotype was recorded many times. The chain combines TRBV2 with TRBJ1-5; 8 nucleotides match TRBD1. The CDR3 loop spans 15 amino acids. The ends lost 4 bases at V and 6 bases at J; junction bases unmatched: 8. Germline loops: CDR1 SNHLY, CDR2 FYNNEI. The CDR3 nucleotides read TGTGCCAGCAGTGCGGACAGGGCGAAGGGTCAGCCCCAGCATTTT. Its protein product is CASSADRAKGQPQHF.

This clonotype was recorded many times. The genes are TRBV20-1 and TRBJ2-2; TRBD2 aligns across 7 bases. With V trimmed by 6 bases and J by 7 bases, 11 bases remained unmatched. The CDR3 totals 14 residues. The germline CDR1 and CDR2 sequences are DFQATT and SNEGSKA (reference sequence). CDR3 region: CSAPRGRADGELFF. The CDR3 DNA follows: TGCAGTGCCCCCCGGGGGAGGGCCGACGGGGAGCTGTTTTTT.

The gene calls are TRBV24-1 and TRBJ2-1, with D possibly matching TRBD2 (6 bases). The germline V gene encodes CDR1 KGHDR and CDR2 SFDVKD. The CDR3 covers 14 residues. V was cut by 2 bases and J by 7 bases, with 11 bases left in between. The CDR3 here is CATSDWRRENEQFF. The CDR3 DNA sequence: TGTGCCACCAGTGATTGGAGGAGGGAGAATGAGCAGTTCTTC.

The CDR3 DNA sequence: TGTGCCAGCATTCCCGGACTAGCGGAAAGCACAGATACGCAGTATTTT. This encodes CASIPGLAESTDTQYF. This chain links TRBV12-3 or TRBV12-4 with TRBJ2-3; 10 nucleotides agree with TRBD2. J lost 0 bases, V lost 7 bases, and 7 bases had no gene match. CDR3 size: 16 residues.

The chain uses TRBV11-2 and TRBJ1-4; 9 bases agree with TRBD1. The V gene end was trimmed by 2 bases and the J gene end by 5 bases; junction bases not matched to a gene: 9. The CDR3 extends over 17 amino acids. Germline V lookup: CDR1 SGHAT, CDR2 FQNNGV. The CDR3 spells CASSLTHSGTGNEKLFF. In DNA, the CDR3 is TGTGCCAGCAGCTTAACCCATTCCGGGACAGGGAATGAAAAACTGTTTTTT.

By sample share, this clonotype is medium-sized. CDR3 amino acids: CASSDEMGTSSYEQYF. The CDR3 nucleotides read TGCGCCAGCAGTGACGAGATGGGGACTAGCAGCTACGAGCAGTACTTC. V gene TRBV10-1 combines with J gene TRBJ2-7, with 9 bases that match TRBD2. CDR1 is WNHNN and CDR2 is SYGVQD in the germline V gene (reference sequence). The CDR3 runs to 16 residues. V trimming: 3 bases; J trimming: 3 bases; junction bases outside the gene matches: 9.